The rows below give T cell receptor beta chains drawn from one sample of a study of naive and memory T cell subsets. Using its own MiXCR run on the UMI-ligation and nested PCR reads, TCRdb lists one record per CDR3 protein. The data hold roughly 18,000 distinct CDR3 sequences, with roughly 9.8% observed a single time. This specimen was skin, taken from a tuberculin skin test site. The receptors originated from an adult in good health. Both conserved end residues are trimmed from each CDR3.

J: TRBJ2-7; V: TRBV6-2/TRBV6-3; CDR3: ASRQAPEFSKQY
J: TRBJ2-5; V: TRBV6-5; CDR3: ASSRLAGVEETQY
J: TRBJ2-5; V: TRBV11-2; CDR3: ASSLGRRGGTQETQY
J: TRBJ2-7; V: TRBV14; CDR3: ASSPGVTEQY
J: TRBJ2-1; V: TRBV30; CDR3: ASSGLAAYNEQF
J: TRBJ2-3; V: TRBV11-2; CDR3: ASSLNTNTDTQY
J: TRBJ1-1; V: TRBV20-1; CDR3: SARDGGSMVEAF
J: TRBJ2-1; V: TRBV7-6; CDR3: ASSPTGPHQTTEQF
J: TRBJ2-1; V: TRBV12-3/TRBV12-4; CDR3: ASSFPLWYNEQF
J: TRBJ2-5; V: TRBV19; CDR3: ASSTREGLAKTQY
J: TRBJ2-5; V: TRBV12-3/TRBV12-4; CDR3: ASSLDLTGTQY
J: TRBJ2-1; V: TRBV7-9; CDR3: ASSFSGTPFNEQF
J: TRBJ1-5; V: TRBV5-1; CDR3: ASSLDSNQPQH
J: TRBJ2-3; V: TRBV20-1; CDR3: SAFSGSADTQY
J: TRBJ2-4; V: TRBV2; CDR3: ASREQGNGNIQY
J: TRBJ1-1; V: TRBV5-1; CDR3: ASSSTPGQGAVGAF
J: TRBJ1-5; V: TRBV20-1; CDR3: SAPQGDSNQPQH
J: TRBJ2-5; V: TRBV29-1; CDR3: SVEVPPQETQY
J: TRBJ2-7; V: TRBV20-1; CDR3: SASGSGATIVEQY
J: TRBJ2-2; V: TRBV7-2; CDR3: ASSLEGSWTGGPGELF
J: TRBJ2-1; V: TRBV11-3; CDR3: ASSLDGREGLDEQF
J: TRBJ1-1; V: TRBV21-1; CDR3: ASDRDWDTEAF
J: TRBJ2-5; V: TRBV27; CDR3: ASRGNGETQY
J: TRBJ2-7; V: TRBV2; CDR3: ASSEGRGEAYEQY
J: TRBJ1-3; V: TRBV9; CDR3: ASSAPGRSGNTIY
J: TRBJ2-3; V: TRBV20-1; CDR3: SARDRGRLTQNGDTQY
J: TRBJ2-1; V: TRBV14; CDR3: ASSSSGLGTYNEQF
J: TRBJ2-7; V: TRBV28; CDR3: ASSHTYEQY
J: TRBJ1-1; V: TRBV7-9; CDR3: ASSPDSEAF
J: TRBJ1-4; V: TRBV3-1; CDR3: ASSQDPGPESREKLF
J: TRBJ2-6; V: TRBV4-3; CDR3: ASSLTGGLDLSGANVLT
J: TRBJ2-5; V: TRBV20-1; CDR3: SAALIGARETQY
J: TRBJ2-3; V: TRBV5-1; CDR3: ASSVGVDGLQY
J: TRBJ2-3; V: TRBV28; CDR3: ASSPRGQALGGGQY
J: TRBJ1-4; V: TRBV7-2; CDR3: ASSLAAGRGNEKLF